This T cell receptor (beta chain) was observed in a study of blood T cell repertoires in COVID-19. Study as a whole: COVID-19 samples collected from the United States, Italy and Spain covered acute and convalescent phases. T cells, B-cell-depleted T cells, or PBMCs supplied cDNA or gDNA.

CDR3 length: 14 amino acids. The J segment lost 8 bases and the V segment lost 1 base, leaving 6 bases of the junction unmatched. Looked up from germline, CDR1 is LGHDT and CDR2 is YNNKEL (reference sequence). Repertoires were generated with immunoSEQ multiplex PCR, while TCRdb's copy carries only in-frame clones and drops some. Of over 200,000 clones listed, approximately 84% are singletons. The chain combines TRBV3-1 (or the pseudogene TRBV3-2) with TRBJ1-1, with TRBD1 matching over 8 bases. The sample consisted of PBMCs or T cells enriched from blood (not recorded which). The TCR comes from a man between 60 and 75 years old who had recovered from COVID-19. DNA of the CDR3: TGTGCCAGCAGCCAAGCCGACAGGGGTGGGGAAGCTTTCTTT. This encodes CASSQADRGGEAFF.